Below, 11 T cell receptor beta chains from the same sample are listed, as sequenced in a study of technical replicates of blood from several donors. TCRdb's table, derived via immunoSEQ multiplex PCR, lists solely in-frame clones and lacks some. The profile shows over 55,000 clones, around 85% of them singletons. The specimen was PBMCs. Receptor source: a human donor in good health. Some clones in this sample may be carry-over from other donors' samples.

The CDR3 loop reads CASSPGQGRDEQYF. CDR3 in DNA: TGTGCCAGCAGCCCAGGACAGGGGAGGGACGAGCAGTATTTT. This chain links TRBV7-2 with TRBJ2-3; 9 bases fit TRBD1. Germline V gene sequence: CDR1 SGHTA, CDR2 FQGNSA. V gave up 5 bases and J gave up 11 bases; unmatched junction bases: 11. The CDR3 extends over 14 amino acids.

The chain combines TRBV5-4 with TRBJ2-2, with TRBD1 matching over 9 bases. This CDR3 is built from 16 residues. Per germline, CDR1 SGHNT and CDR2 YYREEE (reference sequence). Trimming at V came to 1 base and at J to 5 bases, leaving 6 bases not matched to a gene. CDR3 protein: CASSLPGQGKTGELFF. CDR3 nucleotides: TGTGCCAGCAGCTTGCCGGGACAGGGCAAGACCGGGGAGCTGTTTTTT.

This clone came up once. The CDR3 DNA follows: TGTGCCAGCAGCTTAGATCCTTCGGACACACGCGGGACCCAGTACTTC. As protein: CASSLDPSDTRGTQYF. The chain combines TRBV11-2 with TRBJ2-5, with D maybe TRBD1 (5 bases). From germline, CDR1 is SGHAT and CDR2 FQNNGV. The V gene lost 0 bases and the J gene lost 7 bases, with 18 bases spanning the gap. This CDR3 is 16 amino acids long.

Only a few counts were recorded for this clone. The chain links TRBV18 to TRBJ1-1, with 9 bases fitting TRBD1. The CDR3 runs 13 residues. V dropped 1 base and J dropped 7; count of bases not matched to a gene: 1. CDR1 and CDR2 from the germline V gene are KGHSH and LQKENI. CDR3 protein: CASSPLGQGEAFF. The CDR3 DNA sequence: TGTGCCAGCTCACCACTGGGACAGGGTGAAGCTTTCTTT. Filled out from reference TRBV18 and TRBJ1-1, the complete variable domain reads NAGVMQNPRHLVRRRGQEARLRCSPMKGHSHVYWYRQLPEEGLKFMVYLQKENIIDESGMPKERFSAEFPKEGPSILRIQQVVRGDSAAYFCASSPLGQGEAFFGQGTRLTVV.

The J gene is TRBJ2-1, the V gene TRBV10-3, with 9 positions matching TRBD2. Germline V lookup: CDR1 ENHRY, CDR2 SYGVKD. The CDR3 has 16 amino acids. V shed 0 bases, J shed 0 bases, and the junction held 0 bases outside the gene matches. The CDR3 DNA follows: TGTGCCATCAGTGAGTCTAGCGGGAGCTCCTACAATGAGCAGTTCTTC. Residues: CAISESSGSSYNEQFF.

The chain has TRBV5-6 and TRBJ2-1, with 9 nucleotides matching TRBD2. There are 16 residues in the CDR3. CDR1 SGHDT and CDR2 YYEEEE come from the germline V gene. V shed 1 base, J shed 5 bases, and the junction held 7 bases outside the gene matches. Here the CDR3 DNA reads TGTGCCAGCAGCTTGACAGGACTAGCGCGGCACAATGAGCAGTTCTTC. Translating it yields CASSLTGLARHNEQFF.

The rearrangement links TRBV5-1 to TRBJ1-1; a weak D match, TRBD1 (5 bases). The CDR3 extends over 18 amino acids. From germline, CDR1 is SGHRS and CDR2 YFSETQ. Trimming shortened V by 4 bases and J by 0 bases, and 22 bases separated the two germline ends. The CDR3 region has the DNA TGCGCCAGCAGCCATGGGACTCCCCGGAGGGGAATGAACACTGAAGCTTTCTTT. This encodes CASSHGTPRRGMNTEAFF.

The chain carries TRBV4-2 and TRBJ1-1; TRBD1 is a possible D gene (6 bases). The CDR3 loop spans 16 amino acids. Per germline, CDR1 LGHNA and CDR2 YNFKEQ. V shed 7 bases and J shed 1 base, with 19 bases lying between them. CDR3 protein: CASTQEVGGQNTEAFF. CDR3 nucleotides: TGTGCCAGCACCCAGGAGGTCGGGGGGCAGAACACTGAAGCTTTCTTT.

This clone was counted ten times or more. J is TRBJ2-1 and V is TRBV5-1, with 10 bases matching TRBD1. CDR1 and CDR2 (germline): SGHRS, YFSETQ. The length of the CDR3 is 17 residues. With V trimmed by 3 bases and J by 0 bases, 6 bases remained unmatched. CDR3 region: CASSSPRTGGSYNEQFF. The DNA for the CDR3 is TGCGCCAGCAGCTCGCCTCGGACAGGGGGCTCCTACAATGAGCAGTTCTTC. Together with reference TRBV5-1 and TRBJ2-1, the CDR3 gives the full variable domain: KAGVTQTPRYLIKTRGQQVTLSCSPISGHRSVSWYQQTPGQGLQFLFEYFSETQRNKGNFPGRFSGRQFSNSRSEMNVSTLELGDSALYLCASSSPRTGGSYNEQFFGPGTRLTVL.

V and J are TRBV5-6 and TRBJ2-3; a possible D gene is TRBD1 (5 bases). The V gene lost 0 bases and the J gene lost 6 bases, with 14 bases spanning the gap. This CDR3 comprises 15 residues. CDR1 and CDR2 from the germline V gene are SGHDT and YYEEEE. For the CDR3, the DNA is TGTGCCAGCAGCTTGGACCCAGGGAACCCTGATACGCAGTATTTT. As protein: CASSLDPGNPDTQYF.

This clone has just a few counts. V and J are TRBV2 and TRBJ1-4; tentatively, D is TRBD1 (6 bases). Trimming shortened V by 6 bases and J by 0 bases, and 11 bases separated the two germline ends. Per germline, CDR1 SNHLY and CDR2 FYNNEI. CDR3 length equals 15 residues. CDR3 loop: CASSRAGATNEKLFF. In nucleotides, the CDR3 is TGTGCCAGCAGCAGGGCAGGGGCAACTAATGAAAAACTGTTTTTT.